What follows are 8 T cell receptor beta chains derived from one specimen sequenced in a study of blood T cells in healthy people across ages. Through a sample-barcoded 5' primer and a J-beta primer mix, a second PCR was run for roughly 7 to 12 cycles. Using its own MiXCR run on the 5' RACE reads, TCRdb lists one record per CDR3 protein. The sample consists of roughly 800,000 distinct CDR3 sequences, about 25% of them appearing once. These data also formed part of another study, on T cells of mothers and their children.

The sample was blood. The receptors were gathered from a boy younger than 18 in good health.

This clonotype was counted between two and nine times. The gene calls are TRBV7-6 and TRBJ2-2; D is perhaps TRBD1 (5 bases). Germline V gives CDR1 SGHVS, CDR2 FNYEAQ. The length of the CDR3 is 14 residues. V shed 4 bases and J shed 2 bases, with 8 bases lying between them. The CDR3 reads CASSSDSNTGELFF. The CDR3 DNA is TGTGCCAGCAGCTCCGACAGTAACACCGGGGAGCTGTTTTTT.

The rearrangement uses TRBV4-1 and TRBJ2-1; D may be TRBD2 (6 bases). This CDR3 has 16 residues. The germline CDR1 and CDR2 sequences are MGHRA and YSYEKL. Trimming took 3 bases from V and 2 from J, leaving 14 bases between them. The CDR3 reads CASSQPGVSTYNEQFF. The DNA of the CDR3 is TGCGCCAGCAGCCAGCCGGGAGTGAGCACCTACAATGAGCAGTTCTTC.

With respect to this clonotype: A much larger clone differs from this one at a single base, so this may be a read error. The gene calls are TRBV29-1 and TRBJ1-1; D remains unclear. CDR1 is SQVTM and CDR2 is ANQGSEA in the germline V gene. The CDR3 runs to 12 residues. Here the CDR3 reads CSVGQPNTEALF. The CDR3 DNA follows: TGCAGCGTTGGACAACCGAACACTGAAGCTTTGTTT. Drawing the rest from reference TRBV29-1 and TRBJ1-1, the complete variable domain is SAVISQKPSRDICQRGTSLTIQCQVDSQVTMMFWYRQQPGQSLTLIATANQGSEATYESGFVIDKFPISRPNLTFSTLTVSNMSPEDSSIYLCSVGQPNTEALFGQGTRLTVV.

Only a few counts were recorded for this clonotype. V usage is TRBV9 and J usage is TRBJ1-1, with 7 bases matching TRBD1. Germline CDR1 reads SGDLS; CDR2 reads YYNGEE. The CDR3 runs 13 residues. J was trimmed by 8 bases and V by 2 bases; bases with no gene match: 6. The CDR3, as DNA: TGTGCCAGCAGCGTCAGACAGGGTTCAGAAGCTTTCTTT. It codes for CASSVRQGSEAFF.

There are a few counts of this clonotype. J is TRBJ2-1 and V is TRBV20-1; D is unclear. CDR1 is DFQATT and CDR2 is SNEGSKA in the germline V gene (reference sequence). The CDR3 is 11 residues long. The V end was cut by 5 bases, the J end by 10 bases, with 12 bases between. In DNA form, the CDR3 reads TGCAGTGCTCAAAGGGCCAGCGAGCAGTTCTTC. Encoded protein: CSAQRASEQFF.

The CDR3 region is CASSLARLAAYNEQFF. CDR3 in DNA: TGCGCCAGCAGCTTGGCTCGGCTAGCGGCCTACAATGAGCAGTTCTTC. The rearrangement uses TRBV5-1 and TRBJ2-1, with 7 positions matching TRBD2. CDR1 and CDR2 (germline): SGHRS, YFSETQ. V was pared by 0 bases and J by 2 bases, with 5 bases of the junction left unmatched. The CDR3 sequence is 16 residues long.

V and J are TRBV2 and TRBJ2-7; tentatively, D is TRBD1 (6 bases). Germline values: CDR1 SNHLY, CDR2 FYNNEI. The ends were cut back, 6 bases at V and 8 bases at J, with 14 bases in the middle. This CDR3 comprises 12 residues. The CDR3 nucleotides read TGTGCCAGCAGCCCACAGGGCACCAAGCAGTACTTC. This codes for CASSPQGTKQYF.

The rearrangement links TRBV19 to TRBJ2-4; D may be TRBD1 (6 bases). The CDR3 length is 15 residues. V lost 7 bases and J lost 0, with 13 bases in between. The germline CDR1 and CDR2 sequences are LNHDA and SQIVND (reference sequence). CDR3 in DNA: TGTGCCAGTATGGGGACATTAAGAGCCAAAAACATTCAGTACTTC. This encodes CASMGTLRAKNIQYF.